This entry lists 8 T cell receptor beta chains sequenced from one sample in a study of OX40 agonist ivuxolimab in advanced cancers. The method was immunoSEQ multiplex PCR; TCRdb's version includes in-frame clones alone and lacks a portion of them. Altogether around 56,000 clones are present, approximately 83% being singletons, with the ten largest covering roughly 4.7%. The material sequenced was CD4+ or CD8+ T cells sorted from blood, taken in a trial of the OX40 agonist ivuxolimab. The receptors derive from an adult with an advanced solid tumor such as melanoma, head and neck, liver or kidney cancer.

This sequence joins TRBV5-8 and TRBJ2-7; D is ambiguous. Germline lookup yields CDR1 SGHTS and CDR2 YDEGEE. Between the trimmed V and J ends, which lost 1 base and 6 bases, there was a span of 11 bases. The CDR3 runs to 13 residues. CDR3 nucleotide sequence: TGTGCCAGCAGCTTGTTAGGCCCGACCGAGCAGTACTTC. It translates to CASSLLGPTEQYF. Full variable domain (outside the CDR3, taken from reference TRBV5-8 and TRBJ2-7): EAGVTQSPTHLIKTRGQQATLRCSPISGHTSVYWYQQALGLGLQFLLWYDEGEERNRGNFPPRFSGRQFPNYSSELNVNALELEDSALYLCASSLLGPTEQYFGPGTRLTVT.

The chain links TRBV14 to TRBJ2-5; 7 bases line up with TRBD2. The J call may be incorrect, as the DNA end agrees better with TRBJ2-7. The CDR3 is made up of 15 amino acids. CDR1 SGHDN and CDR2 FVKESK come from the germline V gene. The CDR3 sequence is CASSPSTGGYYEQYF. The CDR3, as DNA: TGTGCCAGCAGCCCTAGTACGGGGGGATACTACGAGCAGTACTTC.

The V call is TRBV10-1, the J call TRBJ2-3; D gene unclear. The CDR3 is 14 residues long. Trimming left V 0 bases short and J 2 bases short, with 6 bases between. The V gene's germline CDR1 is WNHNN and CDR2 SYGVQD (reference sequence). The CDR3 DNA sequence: TGCGCCAGCAGTGAGTCTTGGGACACAGATACGCAGTATTTT. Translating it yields CASSESWDTDTQYF.

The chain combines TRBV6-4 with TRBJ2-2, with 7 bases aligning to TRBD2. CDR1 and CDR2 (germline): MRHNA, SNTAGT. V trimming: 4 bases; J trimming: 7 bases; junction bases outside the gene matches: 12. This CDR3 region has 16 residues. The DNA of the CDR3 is TGTGCCAGCAGTGCCTCCCCCCCGGGGGGAGGCGGGGAGCTGTTTTTT. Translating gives CASSASPPGGGGELFF.

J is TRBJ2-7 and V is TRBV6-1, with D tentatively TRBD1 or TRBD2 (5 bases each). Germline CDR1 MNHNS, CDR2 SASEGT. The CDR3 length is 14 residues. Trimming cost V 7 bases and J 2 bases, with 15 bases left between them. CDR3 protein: CASNIRDGAYEQYF. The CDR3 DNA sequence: TGTGCCAGCAACATCCGGGACGGGGCCTACGAGCAGTACTTC.

CDR3 region: CASSSSPNEKLFF. In DNA, the CDR3 is TGTGCCAGCAGTAGCTCCCCTAATGAAAAACTGTTTTTT. This chain uses TRBV9 with TRBJ1-4; D not certain. This CDR3 is built from 13 residues. Trimming removed 5 bases at V and 3 bases at J, with 8 bases between. Germline V gene lookup returns CDR1 SGDLS and CDR2 YYNGEE.

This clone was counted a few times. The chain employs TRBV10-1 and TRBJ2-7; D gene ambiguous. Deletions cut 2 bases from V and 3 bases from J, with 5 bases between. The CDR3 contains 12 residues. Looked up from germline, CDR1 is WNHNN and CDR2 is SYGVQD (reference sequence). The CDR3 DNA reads TGCGCCAGCAGTGAGGACGGCTACGAGCAGTACTTC. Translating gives CASSEDGYEQYF.

DNA for the CDR3: TGCGCCAGCAGCCACCTCCCTGGCGGGGGGTTTTCCTACGAGCAGTACTTC. Translating gives CASSHLPGGGFSYEQYF. The V call is TRBV4-1, the J call TRBJ2-7; 8 nucleotides line up with TRBD2. Germline V gene data show CDR1 as MGHRA and CDR2 as YSYEKL. With 3 bases clipped from V and 1 base from J, the junction kept 11 bases outside the gene matches. This CDR3 region has 17 residues.